Given below is one T cell receptor beta chain in context. This sample is part of a study of shared clonotypes between healthy human individuals. Profiled with immunoSEQ multiplex PCR; TCRdb holds only in-frame clones, not every one. Of roughly 700,000 clones in the sample, about 74% were seen once. Every donor, a Caucasian adult, lived in Nashville, Tennessee. The V gene's germline CDR1 is MNHEY and CDR2 SVGAGI. The CDR3 is 15 amino acids. V was trimmed by 0 bases and J by 8 bases, leaving 14 bases between them. This clonotype was obtained from a young woman in good health. Sequencing was performed on memory CD4+ T cells sorted from blood. Subset: CD45RA-negative fraction. V usage is TRBV6-5 and J usage is TRBJ2-1; D remains ambiguous. CDR3 bases: TGTGCCAGCAGTTACTCGACCTCGCCGAGGCATGAGCAGTTCTTC. Amino acids: CASSYSTSPRHEQFF.